This T cell receptor beta chain was found in a study of spatial heterogeneity in lung cancer. Regarding this clonotype: A much larger clone differs by one base, so this may be a read error. The library was prepared for alpha chains; this beta chain is a stray read, so its frequency means little.

The CDR3 is 15 residues long. The germline V gene has CDR1 LGHNA and CDR2 YNFKEQ. TCRdb reprocessed the 5' RACE reads with MiXCR, giving one entry per CDR3 protein. This table has several thousand distinct CDR3 sequences, 3.5% to 5% appearing once. Time point noted: sample taken at primary tumor resection. Unsorted whole RNA of tumor, nontumor lung or frozen PBMC was sequenced. The gene calls are TRBV4-2 and TRBJ2-5, with 8 bases aligning to TRBD2. Sample: normal lung tissue next to the tumor, taken at surgery. The TCR originated in a female donor with early-stage non-small cell lung cancer. The CDR3 DNA reads as TGTGCCAGCAGCCAAAGTACTAGCGGAAAAGAGGCCCAGTACTTC. Protein: CASSQSTSGKEAQYF.